The present entry profiles one TCR beta chain with its context. This record comes from a study of identical twins. All donors were healthy, and all were Caucasian. TCRdb itself ran the 5' RACE reads through MiXCR, one entry per CDR3 protein. Among fewer than 900,000 distinct CDR3 sequences listed, around a sixth were seen once. V dropped 1 base and J dropped 4 bases, with 10 bases sitting between them. The CDR3 length is 14 residues. Germline V CDR1 and CDR2: SEHNR, FQNEAQ (reference sequence). These data were also reused for a study on T cells expressing NK-cell markers. That source reports: Just one sequenced donor of eight was HCMV-seronegative, while seven were seropositive. In a handful of donors, these clonotypes also led the CD3+CD56-NKG2C+ fraction.

Sequencing was carried out using PBMCs. The TCR was taken from a woman in her late teens or twenties in good health. The chain employs TRBV7-9 and TRBJ2-5; D is unresolved. CDR3 amino acids: CASSLGPVGETQYF. Here the CDR3 DNA reads TGTGCCAGCAGCTTAGGGCCAGTTGGAGAGACCCAGTACTTC.